This is a list of T cell receptor beta chains from one sample in a study of tumor-infiltrating lymphocytes in primary liver carcinoma. TCRdb passed the multiplex PCR reads through MiXCR, listing each CDR3 protein once. The sample lists approximately 330,000 distinct CDR3 sequences, about 65% seen once, with about 6.1% in the top ten. Sequencing was carried out using peripheral blood. Every receptor here comes from a man in his forties with primary liver carcinoma and hepatitis B virus infection. Each CDR3 is given with its conserved first and last residue. Each record gives: J gene, V gene, clone size, D gene, CDR3 length, CDR3 DNA, CDR3 protein. D genes are given only for firm matches. Size is omitted from some rows. Given values are once, few, many or a class for expanded clones.

j_call: TRBJ1-1
v_call: TRBV11-2
clone_size: .
d_call: .
cdr3_length: 13
cdr3_nt: TGTGCCAGCAGCTTTGACCGGAACAATGAAGCTTTCTTT
cdr3_aa: CASSFDRNNEAFF

j_call: TRBJ2-3
v_call: TRBV6-2/TRBV6-3
clone_size: .
d_call: .
cdr3_length: 14
cdr3_nt: TGTGTCACCAAGGGACCCCTCAGCACAGATACGCAGTATTTT
cdr3_aa: CVTKGPLSTDTQYF

j_call: TRBJ2-1
v_call: TRBV5-5
clone_size: .
d_call: TRBD2
cdr3_length: 16
cdr3_nt: TGTGCCAGCGGCCTAGAGGGACTAGCGGGAGCCATTGAGCAGTTCTTC
cdr3_aa: CASGLEGLAGAIEQFF

j_call: TRBJ2-2
v_call: TRBV5-4
clone_size: .
d_call: .
cdr3_length: 15
cdr3_nt: TGTGCCAGCAGCTTCATGGACAGGAACACCGGGGAGCTGTTTTTT
cdr3_aa: CASSFMDRNTGELFF

j_call: TRBJ2-3
v_call: TRBV6-1
clone_size: once
d_call: .
cdr3_length: 14
cdr3_nt: TGTGCTAGCACGGACGTCCTCTGCGGGGATACGCAGTATTTT
cdr3_aa: CASTDVLCGDTQYF

j_call: TRBJ2-1
v_call: TRBV10-3
clone_size: many
d_call: TRBD2
cdr3_length: 15
cdr3_nt: TGTGCCATCAGTGTTGGTAGCGGGGGCCGGAATGAGCAGTTCTTC
cdr3_aa: CAISVGSGGRNEQFF

j_call: TRBJ1-2
v_call: TRBV6-6
clone_size: many
d_call: TRBD1
cdr3_length: 14
cdr3_nt: TGTGCCAGCAGTAATACAGGGGTCCTGTATGGCTACACCTTC
cdr3_aa: CASSNTGVLYGYTF

j_call: TRBJ2-6
v_call: TRBV10-3
clone_size: .
d_call: .
cdr3_length: 15
cdr3_nt: TGTGTCATCAGTTCAACGACCTCTGGGCCCAACGTCCTGACTTTC
cdr3_aa: CVISSTTSGPNVLTF

j_call: TRBJ1-2
v_call: TRBV6-5
clone_size: .
d_call: .
cdr3_length: 15
cdr3_nt: TGTGCCAGTAGTTACTCGTTACAGGGATATGATGGCGACACCTTC
cdr3_aa: CASSYSLQGYDGDTF

j_call: TRBJ2-1
v_call: TRBV5-4
clone_size: few
d_call: TRBD2
cdr3_length: 13
cdr3_nt: TGTGCCAGCATCGGGAGGTCTAGCAATGAGCAGTTCTTC
cdr3_aa: CASIGRSSNEQFF

j_call: TRBJ2-3
v_call: TRBV28
clone_size: .
d_call: .
cdr3_length: 15
cdr3_nt: TGTGCCAGCAGTTTAGACTATCCTAGCACAGATACGCAGTATTTT
cdr3_aa: CASSLDYPSTDTQYF

j_call: TRBJ2-1
v_call: TRBV5-5
clone_size: .
d_call: .
cdr3_length: 15
cdr3_nt: TGTGCCAGCAGCTTCGGGACGTTCTCCTACAATGAGCAGTTCTTC
cdr3_aa: CASSFGTFSYNEQFF